The 21 T cell receptor beta chains below were found in one sample sequenced in a study of T cells after yellow fever vaccination. Each CDR3 protein gets one entry after TCRdb re-called the 5' RACE reads with MiXCR. The sample contains about 210,000 distinct CDR3 sequences, approximately 3.3% of which appear only once. The specimen was CD4+ T cells sorted from PBMCs, collected 10 days after the yellow fever booster vaccination. Receptor source: a man aged 18 to 30 who received the YFV17D yellow fever vaccine.

This clonotype appeared many times. The rearrangement links TRBV24-1 to TRBJ2-3; D is unresolved. Trimming cost V 3 bases and J 5 bases, with 8 bases left between them. The CDR3 sequence is 13 residues long. Per the germline V gene, CDR1 is KGHDR and CDR2 is SFDVKD. The CDR3 reads CATSDAAEDTQYF. DNA of the CDR3: TGTGCCACCAGTGATGCGGCCGAAGATACGCAGTATTTT.

Worth noting for this clonotype: One end of the junction varies from germline; a read error may be responsible. The V gene is TRBV2, the J gene TRBJ1-5, with D hard to call. This CDR3 is built from 13 residues. CDR1 and CDR2 (germline): SNHLY, FYNNEI. CDR3 DNA sequence: TGTGCCAGCAGTGCCGGGGTCTATCAGACCCAGCATTTT. It translates to CASSAGVYQTQHF.

The chain is built from TRBV6-5 and TRBJ1-2; TRBD1 might be the D (5 bases). V gave up 0 bases and J gave up 6 bases, with 8 bases separating them. This CDR3 comprises 13 residues. Germline CDR1 reads MNHEY; CDR2 reads SVGAGI. The CDR3 is CASSYSGGDGYTF. The CDR3, as DNA: TGTGCCAGCAGTTACTCGGGGGGTGATGGCTACACCTTC.

This clonotype was counted ten times or more. The chain links TRBV9 to TRBJ1-2, with 9 bases that match TRBD1. The CDR3 contains 17 residues. Unmatched junction bases numbered 7, after V lost 0 bases and J lost 1 base. The germline gives CDR1 SGDLS, CDR2 YYNGEE. Here the CDR3 reads CASSVGPNRGLNYGYTF. The DNA of the CDR3 is TGTGCCAGCAGCGTAGGCCCCAACAGGGGGCTTAACTATGGCTACACCTTC.

V and J are TRBV7-3 and TRBJ1-1; 7 positions match TRBD1. After removal of 3 bases from V and 7 bases from J, the junction contained 2 bases not matched to a gene. Germline V CDR1 and CDR2: SGHTA, FQGTGA. The CDR3 consists of 12 residues. The CDR3 protein is CASSFQGGEAFF. The DNA of the CDR3 is TGTGCCAGCAGCTTTCAGGGGGGTGAAGCTTTCTTT. The full variable domain, its missing parts supplied by reference TRBV7-3 and TRBJ1-1, is GAGVSQTPSNKVTEKGKYVELRCDPISGHTALYWYRQSLGQGPEFLIYFQGTGAADDSGLPNDRFFAVRPEGSVSTLKIQRTERGDSAVYLCASSFQGGEAFFGQGTRLTVV.

This clonotype was counted a few times. The V gene is TRBV5-1, the J gene TRBJ2-3; D not resolved. This CDR3 is built from 14 residues. CDR1 is SGHRS, CDR2 YFSETQ, per germline. The V and J ends lost 1 base and 7 bases respectively, with 13 bases between them. The CDR3 here is CASSLTWVSNTQYF. The DNA for the CDR3 is TGCGCCAGCAGCTTGACGTGGGTATCAAATACGCAGTATTTT. The whole variable domain, remainder taken from reference TRBV5-1 and TRBJ2-3, is KAGVTQTPRYLIKTRGQQVTLSCSPISGHRSVSWYQQTPGQGLQFLFEYFSETQRNKGNFPGRFSGRQFSNSRSEMNVSTLELGDSALYLCASSLTWVSNTQYFGPGTRLTVL.

The chain recombines TRBV7-9 with TRBJ2-7; D tentatively reads TRBD1 or TRBD2 (5 bases each). V lost 2 bases to trimming and J lost 5 bases, with 10 bases between them. The CDR3 is made up of 13 amino acids. CDR1 is SEHNR and CDR2 is FQNEAQ in the germline V gene (reference sequence). The CDR3, as DNA: TGTGCCAGCAGCTTACGGGGCGGTGACGAGCAGTACGTC. Amino acid sequence: CASSLRGGDEQYV.

This clonotype was found a few times. The CDR3 DNA is TGCGCCAGCAGCCAAGATCTCCGCGGGGGGGCTAGCACAGATACGCAGTATTTT. Protein: CASSQDLRGGASTDTQYF. The V call is TRBV4-3, the J call TRBJ2-3; TRBD2 aligns across 9 bases. Germline assignment: CDR1 LGHNA and CDR2 YSLEER. The J segment lost 0 bases and the V segment lost 0 bases, leaving 7 bases of the junction unmatched. The CDR3 extends over 18 amino acids.

The V and J genes are TRBV5-5 and TRBJ2-7; D is tentatively TRBD1 or TRBD2 (6 bases each). The V and J ends lost 4 bases and 7 bases respectively, with 21 bases between them. There are 15 residues in the CDR3. CDR1 and CDR2 from the germline V gene are SGHKS and YYEKEE (reference sequence). CDR3 region: CASSVNGGFVVEQYF. CDR3 bases: TGTGCCAGCAGCGTTAACGGGGGCTTCGTGGTGGAGCAGTACTTC.

The chain has TRBV15 and TRBJ2-1; 11 nucleotides line up with TRBD2. CDR1 and CDR2 (germline): LNHNV, YYDKDF (reference sequence). The CDR3 spans 15 residues. Germline trimming cut 1 base from V and 4 bases from J; bases unmatched to any gene: 0. The CDR3 nucleotides are TGTGCCACCAGCAGAGGGACTAGCGGGTACAATGAGCAGTTCTTC. It specifies CATSRGTSGYNEQFF.

This clonotype was seen ten or more times. The J gene is TRBJ2-3, the V gene TRBV5-1, with D possibly TRBD2 on 6 matching bases. CDR1 is SGHRS, CDR2 YFSETQ, per germline. Trimming cost V 5 bases and J 6 bases, with 19 bases left between them. This CDR3 spans 15 amino acids. The CDR3 nucleotides read TGCGCCAGCAGTCCCTCGGTAGCGGCGGCGGATACGCAGTATTTT. Encoded protein: CASSPSVAAADTQYF.

This clonotype was picked up many times. The chain links TRBV6-5 to TRBJ2-5, with TRBD1 matching 8 bases. Germline V gene lookup returns CDR1 MNHEY and CDR2 SVGAGI. V trimming: 5 bases; J trimming: 2 bases; junction bases outside the gene matches: 7. The CDR3 spans 15 residues. CDR3 protein: CASSLGQGWQETQYF. Here the CDR3 DNA reads TGTGCCAGCAGTCTTGGACAGGGCTGGCAAGAGACCCAGTACTTC.

This clonotype was seen at least ten times. V and J are TRBV7-2 and TRBJ1-1; no definite D call. Germline CDR1 reads SGHTA; CDR2 reads FQGNSA. V lost 2 bases, J lost 7 bases, and 8 bases lay in between. The CDR3 spans 12 residues. The CDR3 sequence: CASSLSDFEAFF. CDR3 bases: TGTGCCAGCAGCTTATCGGATTTTGAAGCTTTCTTT.

This clonotype was detected a few times. The genes are TRBV4-1 and TRBJ2-5, with TRBD2 matching over 7 bases. Germline V gives CDR1 MGHRA, CDR2 YSYEKL. V was clipped by 4 bases and J by 9 bases; unmatched bases: 17. This CDR3 is 16 amino acids long. The CDR3 sequence is CASSPKLREARGAQYF. The CDR3 bases are TGCGCCAGCAGCCCGAAACTCCGGGAGGCACGGGGGGCCCAGTACTTC.

A few counts support this clonotype. This rearrangement joins TRBV19 to TRBJ1-1; 9 bases line up with TRBD1. Trimming took 10 bases from V and 1 from J; bases not matched to a gene: 4. Per germline, CDR1 LNHDA and CDR2 SQIVND (reference sequence). The CDR3 consists of 13 residues. The CDR3 DNA sequence: TGTGCCACTGCGACAGGGGGGAACACTGAAGCTTTCTTT. Translation gives CATATGGNTEAFF.

The chain combines TRBV27 with TRBJ1-2; the D gene is possibly TRBD1 (5 bases). V lost 3 bases and J lost 9, with 20 bases in between. The CDR3 runs 15 residues. Germline values: CDR1 MNHEY, CDR2 SMNVEV (reference sequence). In DNA form, the CDR3 reads TGTGCCAGCAGTTTGCGGGGCGTAGAACTCCTTCGCTACACCTTC. Its protein is CASSLRGVELLRYTF.

This clonotype has at least ten counts. The chain joins TRBV7-3 to TRBJ2-3; D remains unclear. The CDR3 runs 14 residues. Germline V CDR1 and CDR2: SGHTA, FQGTGA. V lost 2 bases and J lost 0, with 6 bases in between. The CDR3 spells CASSLSRSTDTQYF. The DNA for the CDR3 is TGTGCCAGCAGCTTATCTAGGAGCACAGATACGCAGTATTTT.

This clonotype was observed a handful of times. The chain couples TRBV28 to TRBJ1-5; D is undetermined. Between the trimmed V and J ends, which lost 3 bases and 1 base, there was a span of 10 bases. The CDR3 is 15 residues long. The germline gives CDR1 MDHEN, CDR2 SYDVKM. For the CDR3, the DNA is TGTGCCAGCAGTTTGGGATCATCCAGCAATCAGCCCCAGCATTTT. Translating gives CASSLGSSSNQPQHF.

This clonotype has at least ten counts. A much larger clone lies a single base off, so this may be a read error. The chain uses TRBV5-1 and TRBJ2-2; D gene unclear. V lost 2 bases, J lost 1 base, and 3 bases lay in between. Germline values: CDR1 SGHRS, CDR2 YFSETQ. This CDR3 has 13 amino acids. CDR3 region: CASSFGNTGELFF. In nucleotides, the CDR3 is TGCGCCAGCAGCTTTGGGAACACCGGGGAGCTGTTTTTT.

This clonotype was picked up many times. The CDR3 loop reads CSASGTGIDTQYF. The CDR3 DNA reads TGCAGTGCTAGCGGGACAGGGATAGATACGCAGTATTTT. J is TRBJ2-3 and V is TRBV20-1; TRBD1 matches at 9 bases. Unmatched junction bases numbered 3, after V lost 3 bases and J lost 5 bases. The CDR3 has 13 residues. Germline-derived CDR1 and CDR2 are DFQATT and SNEGSKA (reference sequence).

J is TRBJ2-1 and V is TRBV7-2; D is undetermined. CDR1 and CDR2 from the germline V gene are SGHTA and FQGNSA. This CDR3 is 18 amino acids long. V was trimmed by 4 bases and J by 0 bases, leaving 19 bases between them. CDR3: CASSSLKPRSNSYNEQFF. The CDR3 DNA is TGTGCCAGCAGCTCCCTTAAACCCAGATCAAACTCCTACAATGAGCAGTTCTTC.